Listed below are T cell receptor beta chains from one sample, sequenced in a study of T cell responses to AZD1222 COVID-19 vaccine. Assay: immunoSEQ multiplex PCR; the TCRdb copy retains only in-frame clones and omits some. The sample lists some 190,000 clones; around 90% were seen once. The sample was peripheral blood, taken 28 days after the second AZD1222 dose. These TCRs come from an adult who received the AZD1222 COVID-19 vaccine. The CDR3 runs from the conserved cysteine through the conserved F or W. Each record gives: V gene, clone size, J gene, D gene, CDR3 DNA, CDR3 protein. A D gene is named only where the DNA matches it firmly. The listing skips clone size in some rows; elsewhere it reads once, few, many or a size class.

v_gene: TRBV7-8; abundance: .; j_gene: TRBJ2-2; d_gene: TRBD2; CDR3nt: TGTGCCAGCAGTCCAAGCGGGGGAGGGTACACCGGGGAGCTGTTTTTT; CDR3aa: CASSPSGGGYTGELFF
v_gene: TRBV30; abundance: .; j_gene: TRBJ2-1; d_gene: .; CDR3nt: TGTGCCTGGAGTGTGGGGCTACCAGCTAAGAATGAGCAGTTCTTC; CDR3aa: CAWSVGLPAKNEQFF
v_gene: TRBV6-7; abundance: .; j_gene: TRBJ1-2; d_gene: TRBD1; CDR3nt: TGTGCCAGCAGTTACTCAGAATCACAGGGGGGCTACACCTTC; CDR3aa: CASSYSESQGGYTF
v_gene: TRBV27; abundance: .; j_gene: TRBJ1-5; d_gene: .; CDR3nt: TGTGCCAGCAGTTACAGGGCCCTCAATCAGCCCCAGCATTTT; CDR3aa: CASSYRALNQPQHF
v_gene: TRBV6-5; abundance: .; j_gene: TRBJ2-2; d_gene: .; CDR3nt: TGTGCCAGCAGTTCTTGGACCGGGGAGCTGTTTTTT; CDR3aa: CASSSWTGELFF
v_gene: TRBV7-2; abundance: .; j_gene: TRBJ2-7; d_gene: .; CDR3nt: TGTGCCAGCAGCTTAGGGAACGAGCAGTACTTC; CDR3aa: CASSLGNEQYF
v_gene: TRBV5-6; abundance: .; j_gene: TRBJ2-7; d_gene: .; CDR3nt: TGTGCCAGCAGCTTGGGCAGGACGTACGAGCAGTACTTC; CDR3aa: CASSLGRTYEQYF
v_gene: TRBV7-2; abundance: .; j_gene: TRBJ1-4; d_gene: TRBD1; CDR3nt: TGTGCCAGTAGCTTAGCTCGTGCGACAGGGGCAACTAATGAAAAACTGTTTTTT; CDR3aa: CASSLARATGATNEKLFF
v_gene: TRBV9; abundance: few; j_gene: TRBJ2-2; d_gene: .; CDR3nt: TGTGCCAGCAGCGTAGGGACTACCCTCAGCGGGGAGCTGTTTTTT; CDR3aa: CASSVGTTLSGELFF
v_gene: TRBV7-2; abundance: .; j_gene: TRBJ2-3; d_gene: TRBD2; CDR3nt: TGTGCCAGCAGCTTAGGCGGGGGACGACTCACAGATACGCAGTATTTT; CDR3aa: CASSLGGGRLTDTQYF
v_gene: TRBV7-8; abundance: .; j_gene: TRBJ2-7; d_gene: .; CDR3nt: TGTGCCAGCAGCTTACGGAGGGGCTCCTACGAGCAGTACTTC; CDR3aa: CASSLRRGSYEQYF